This T cell receptor beta chain derives from a study of OX40 agonist ivuxolimab in advanced cancers. Points from the study as a whole: CD4+ and CD8+ T cells in blood underwent clonal expansion by week 6 at 0.1 to 3.0 mg/kg.

Trimming removed 10 bases from V and 0 bases from J, with 7 bases in between. This CDR3 comprises 13 residues. Germline CDR1 is SNHLY and CDR2 is FYNNEI. Here immunoSEQ multiplex PCR was the method, and the copy in TCRdb shows in-frame clones only, minus some. The table shows about 42,000 clones, with around 89% occurring only once. About this clone: Its specificity is not known.

The input for sequencing was CD4+ or CD8+ T cells sorted from blood, taken in a trial of the OX40 agonist ivuxolimab. The rearrangement joins TRBV2 to TRBJ2-6; D gene unclear. This clonotype was sampled from an adult with an advanced solid tumor such as melanoma, head and neck, liver or kidney cancer. The CDR3 bases are TGTGCCAACCGGATCTCTGGGGCCAACGTCCTGACTTTC. Its protein product is CANRISGANVLTF. Drawing the rest from reference TRBV2 and TRBJ2-6, the complete variable domain is EPEVTQTPSHQVTQMGQEVILRCVPISNHLYFYWYRQILGQKVEFLVSFYNNEISEKSEIFDDQFSVERPDGSNFTLKIRSTKLEDSAMYFCANRISGANVLTFGAGSRLTVL.